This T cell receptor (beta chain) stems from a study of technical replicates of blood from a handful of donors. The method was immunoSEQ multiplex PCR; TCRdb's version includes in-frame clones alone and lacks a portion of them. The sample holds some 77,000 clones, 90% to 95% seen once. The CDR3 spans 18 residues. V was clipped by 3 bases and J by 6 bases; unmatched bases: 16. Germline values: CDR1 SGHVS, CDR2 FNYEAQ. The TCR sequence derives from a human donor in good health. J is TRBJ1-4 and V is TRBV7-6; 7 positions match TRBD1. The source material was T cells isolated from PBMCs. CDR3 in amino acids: CASSFDRDRGKDHEKLFF. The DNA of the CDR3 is TGTGCCAGCAGCTTTGACAGGGATAGAGGGAAGGATCATGAAAAACTGTTTTTT.